The entry below describes one TCR beta chain. The antigen is unknown. Other DNA variants within this sample encode the same CDR3. The data are from a study of cytomegalovirus exposure and HLA in healthy donors. The PCR used 60 Vbeta and 13 Jbeta primers. The method was immunoSEQ multiplex PCR; TCRdb's version includes in-frame clones alone and lacks a portion of them. The repertoire consists of about 150,000 clones, with 82% occurring once and the leading ten covering around 7%. Study-wide results and limits: By a later analysis, the bulk of CMV-associated TCR beta chains appeared HLA-restricted. Data from an earlier analysis indicated that most TCR beta V segments were productive either about 90% or about 30% of the time. Researchers reported that a few CMV-associated chains were confirmed in vitro as CMV antigen-specific. Cytomegalovirus-associated status was assigned to fewer than 200 TCR beta chains.

With 5 bases clipped from V and 9 bases from J, the junction kept 7 bases outside the gene matches. This CDR3 has 14 amino acids. Germline assignment: CDR1 MNHEY and CDR2 SMNVEV (reference sequence). Sequencing was performed on PBMCs. This receptor was identified in a woman in her 50s in good health and CMV-seropositive. The rearrangement joins TRBV27 to TRBJ2-4; 10 bases map to TRBD1. The CDR3 reads CASSPGQGVSIQYF. The CDR3 DNA is TGTGCCAGCAGTCCTGGACAGGGGGTTAGCATTCAGTACTTC.